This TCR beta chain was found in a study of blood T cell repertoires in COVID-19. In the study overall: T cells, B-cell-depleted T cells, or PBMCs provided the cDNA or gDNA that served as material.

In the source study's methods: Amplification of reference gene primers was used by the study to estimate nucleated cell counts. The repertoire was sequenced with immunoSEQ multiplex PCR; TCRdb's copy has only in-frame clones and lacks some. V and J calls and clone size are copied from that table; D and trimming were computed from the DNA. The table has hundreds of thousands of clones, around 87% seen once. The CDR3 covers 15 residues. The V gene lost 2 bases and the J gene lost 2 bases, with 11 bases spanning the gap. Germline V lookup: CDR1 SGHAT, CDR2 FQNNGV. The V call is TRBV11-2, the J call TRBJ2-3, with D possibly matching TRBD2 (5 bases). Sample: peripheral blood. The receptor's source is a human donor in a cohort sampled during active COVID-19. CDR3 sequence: CASSLSWETTDTQYF. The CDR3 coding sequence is TGTGCCAGCAGCTTAAGCTGGGAGACCACAGATACGCAGTATTTT.